The clone carrying this T cell receptor beta chain appeared a few times. Its antigen is as yet unknown. Reverse transcription of all isolated RNA meant that expressed TCRB transcripts were sequenced. TCRdb's copy holds only in-frame clones and misses some; the assay was immunoSEQ multiplex PCR. The repertoire has around 250,000 clones, 25% to 35% of them found once; the top ten carry 4%. This specimen comes from a study of beta chain features in type 1 diabetes. Notes on the study in general: It was possible that PCR favored shorter templates, equally so in patients and controls. TCRB CDR3s from Type 1 diabetes patients were moderately but significantly shorter in all four CD4+ subsets.

Trimming left V 5 bases short and J 3 bases short, with 14 bases between. CDR1 SQVTM and CDR2 ANQGSEA come from the germline V gene. The CDR3 length is 14 residues. V is TRBV29-1 and J is TRBJ1-5; D gene uncertain. The sequenced sample was central memory CD4+ T cells from blood. The receptor was derived from a young man in good health. CDR3 sequence: CSVLVGEINQPQHF. CDR3 nucleotide sequence: TGCAGCGTTCTGGTCGGGGAAATCAATCAGCCCCAGCATTTT.